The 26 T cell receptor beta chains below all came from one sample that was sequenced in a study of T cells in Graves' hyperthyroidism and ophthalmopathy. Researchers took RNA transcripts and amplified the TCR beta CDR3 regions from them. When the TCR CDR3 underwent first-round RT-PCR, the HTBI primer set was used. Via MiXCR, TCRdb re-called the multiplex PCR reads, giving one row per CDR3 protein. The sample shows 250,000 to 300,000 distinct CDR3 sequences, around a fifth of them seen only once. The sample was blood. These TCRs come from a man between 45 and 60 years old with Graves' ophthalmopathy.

CDR3 DNA sequence: TGTGCCAGCAGCATCGCGGGAGGGGCAGATACGCAGTATTTT. It encodes CASSIAGGADTQYF. The chain employs TRBV3-1 and TRBJ2-3, with 9 nucleotides matching TRBD2. The CDR3 has 14 amino acids. The V and J ends lost 5 bases and 4 bases, in that order; junction bases with no gene match: 4. In germline, CDR1 is LGHDT, CDR2 YNNKEL (reference sequence).

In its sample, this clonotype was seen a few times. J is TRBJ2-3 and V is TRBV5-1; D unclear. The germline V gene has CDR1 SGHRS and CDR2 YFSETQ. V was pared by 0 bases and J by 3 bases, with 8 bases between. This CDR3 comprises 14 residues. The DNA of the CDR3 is TGCGCCAGCAGCTTGGGCCCGGTAACAGATACGCAGTATTTT. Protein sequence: CASSLGPVTDTQYF.

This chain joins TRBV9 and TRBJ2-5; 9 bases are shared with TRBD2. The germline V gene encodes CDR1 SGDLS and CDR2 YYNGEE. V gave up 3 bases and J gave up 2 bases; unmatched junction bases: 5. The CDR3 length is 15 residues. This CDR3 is CASSGGTSSQETQYF. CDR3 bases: TGTGCCAGCAGCGGCGGGACTAGCTCACAAGAGACCCAGTACTTC.

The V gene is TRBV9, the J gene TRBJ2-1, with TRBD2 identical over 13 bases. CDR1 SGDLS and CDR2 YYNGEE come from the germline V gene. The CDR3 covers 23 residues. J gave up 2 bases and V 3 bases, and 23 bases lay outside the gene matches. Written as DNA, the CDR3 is TGTGCCAGCAGCGAGAGAACCATTAACAGAACTAGCGGGAGGGTATACACCTACAATGAGCAGTTCTTC. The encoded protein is CASSERTINRTSGRVYTYNEQFF.

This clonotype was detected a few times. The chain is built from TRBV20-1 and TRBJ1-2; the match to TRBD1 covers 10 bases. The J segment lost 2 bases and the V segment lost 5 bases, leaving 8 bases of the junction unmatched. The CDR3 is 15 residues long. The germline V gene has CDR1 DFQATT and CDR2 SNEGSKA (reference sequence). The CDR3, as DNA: TGCAGTGCTCCCGACAGGGGGCTTGGGAACTATGGCTACACCTTC. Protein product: CSAPDRGLGNYGYTF.

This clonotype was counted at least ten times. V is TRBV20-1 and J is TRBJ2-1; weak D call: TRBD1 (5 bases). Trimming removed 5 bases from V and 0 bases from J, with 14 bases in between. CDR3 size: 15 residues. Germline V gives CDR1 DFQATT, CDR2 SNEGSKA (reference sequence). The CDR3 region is CSAVYRRSSYNEQFF. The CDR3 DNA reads TGCAGTGCTGTCTACAGGCGGAGCTCCTACAATGAGCAGTTCTTC.

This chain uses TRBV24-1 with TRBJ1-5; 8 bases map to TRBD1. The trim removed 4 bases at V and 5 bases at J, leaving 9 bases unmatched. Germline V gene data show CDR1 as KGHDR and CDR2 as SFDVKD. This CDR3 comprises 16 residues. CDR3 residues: CATSDQTGAGDQPQHF. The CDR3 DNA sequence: TGTGCCACCAGTGACCAGACAGGGGCAGGGGATCAGCCCCAGCATTTT.

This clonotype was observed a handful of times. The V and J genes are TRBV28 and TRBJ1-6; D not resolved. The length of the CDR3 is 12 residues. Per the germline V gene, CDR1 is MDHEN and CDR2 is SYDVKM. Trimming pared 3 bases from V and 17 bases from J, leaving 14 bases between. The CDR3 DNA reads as TGTGCCAGCAGTTTGAGGGCCGGCCTCTTCCACTTT. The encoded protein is CASSLRAGLFHF.

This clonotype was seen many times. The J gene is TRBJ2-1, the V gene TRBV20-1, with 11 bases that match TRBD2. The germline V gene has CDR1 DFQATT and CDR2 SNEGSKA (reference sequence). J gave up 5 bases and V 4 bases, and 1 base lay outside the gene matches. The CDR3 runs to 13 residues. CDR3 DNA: TGCAGTGCTACGACTAGCGGGAACAATGAGCAGTTCTTC. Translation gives CSATTSGNNEQFF.

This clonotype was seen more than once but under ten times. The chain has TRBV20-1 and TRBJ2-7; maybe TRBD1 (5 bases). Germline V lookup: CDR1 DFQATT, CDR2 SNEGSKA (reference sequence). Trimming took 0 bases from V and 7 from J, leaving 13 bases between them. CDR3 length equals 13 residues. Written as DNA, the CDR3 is TGCAGTGCTAGAGATCCCCAGGGTGTGGAGCAGTACTTC. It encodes CSARDPQGVEQYF.

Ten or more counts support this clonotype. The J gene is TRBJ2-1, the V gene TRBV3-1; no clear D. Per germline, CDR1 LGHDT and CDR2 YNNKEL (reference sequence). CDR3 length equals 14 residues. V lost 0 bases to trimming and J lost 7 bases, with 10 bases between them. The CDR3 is CASSQDLVGNEQFF. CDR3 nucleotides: TGTGCCAGCAGCCAAGATCTTGTGGGGAATGAGCAGTTCTTC.

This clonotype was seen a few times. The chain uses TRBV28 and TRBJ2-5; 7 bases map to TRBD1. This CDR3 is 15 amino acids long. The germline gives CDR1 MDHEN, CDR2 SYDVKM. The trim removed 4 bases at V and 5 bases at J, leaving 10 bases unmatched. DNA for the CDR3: TGTGCCAGCAGTTCGACGACAGGGATGGCGGAGACCCAGTACTTC. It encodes CASSSTTGMAETQYF. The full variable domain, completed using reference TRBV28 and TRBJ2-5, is DVKVTQSSRYLVKRTGEKVFLECVQDMDHENMFWYRQDPGLGLRLIYFSYDVKMKEKGDIPEGYSVSREKKERFSLILESASTNQTSMYLCASSSTTGMAETQYFGPGTRLLVL.

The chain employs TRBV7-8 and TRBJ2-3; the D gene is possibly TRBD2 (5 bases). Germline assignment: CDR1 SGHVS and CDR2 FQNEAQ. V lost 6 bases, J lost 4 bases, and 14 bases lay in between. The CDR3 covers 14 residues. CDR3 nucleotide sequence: TGTGCCAGCAGTCCCGGAGGAGGTGCAGATACGCAGTATTTT. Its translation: CASSPGGGADTQYF.

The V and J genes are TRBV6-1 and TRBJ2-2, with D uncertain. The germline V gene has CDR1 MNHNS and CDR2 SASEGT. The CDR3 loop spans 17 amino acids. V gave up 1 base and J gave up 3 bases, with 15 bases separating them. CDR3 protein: CASSEVYRPQDTGELFF. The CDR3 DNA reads TGTGCCAGCAGTGAAGTATACAGACCCCAAGACACCGGGGAGCTGTTTTTT.

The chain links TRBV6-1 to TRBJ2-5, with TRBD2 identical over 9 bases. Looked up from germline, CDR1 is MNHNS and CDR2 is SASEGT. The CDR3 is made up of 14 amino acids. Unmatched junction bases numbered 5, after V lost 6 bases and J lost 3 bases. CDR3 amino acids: CASRTLAGKETQYF. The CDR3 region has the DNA TGTGCCAGCAGGACGCTAGCGGGGAAAGAGACCCAGTACTTC.

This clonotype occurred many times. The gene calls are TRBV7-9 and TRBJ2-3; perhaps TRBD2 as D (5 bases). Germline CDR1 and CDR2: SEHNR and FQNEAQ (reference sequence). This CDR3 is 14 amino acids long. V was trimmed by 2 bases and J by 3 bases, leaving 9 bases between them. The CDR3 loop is CASSLHGKTDTQYF. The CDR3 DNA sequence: TGTGCCAGCAGCTTACACGGGAAAACAGATACGCAGTATTTT.

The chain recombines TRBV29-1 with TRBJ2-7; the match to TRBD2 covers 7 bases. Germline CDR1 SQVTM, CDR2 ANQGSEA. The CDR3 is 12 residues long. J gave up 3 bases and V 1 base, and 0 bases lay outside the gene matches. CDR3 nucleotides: TGCAGCGTTGAAGGGGACTACTACGAGCAGTACTTC. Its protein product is CSVEGDYYEQYF.

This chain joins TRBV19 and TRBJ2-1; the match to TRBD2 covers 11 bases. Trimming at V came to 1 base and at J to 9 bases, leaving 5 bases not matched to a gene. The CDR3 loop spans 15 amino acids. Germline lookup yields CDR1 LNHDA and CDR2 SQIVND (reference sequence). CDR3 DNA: TGTGCCAGTAGTATAGCCCCTAGCGGGAGGACTGAGCAGTTCTTC. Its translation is CASSIAPSGRTEQFF.

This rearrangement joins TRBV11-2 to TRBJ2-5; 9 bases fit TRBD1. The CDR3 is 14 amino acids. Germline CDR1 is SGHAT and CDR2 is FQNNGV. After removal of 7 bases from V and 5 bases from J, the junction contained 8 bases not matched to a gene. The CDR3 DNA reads TGTGCCAGCACCCAACAGGGGGCGGGTGAGACCCAGTACTTC. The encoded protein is CASTQQGAGETQYF.

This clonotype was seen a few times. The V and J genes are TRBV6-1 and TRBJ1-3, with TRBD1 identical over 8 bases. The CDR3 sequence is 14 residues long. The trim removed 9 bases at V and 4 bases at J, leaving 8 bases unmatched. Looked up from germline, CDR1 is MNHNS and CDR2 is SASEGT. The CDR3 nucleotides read TGTGCCAGTGGGGCAGGGGGCTCCGGAAACACCATATATTTT. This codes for CASGAGGSGNTIYF.

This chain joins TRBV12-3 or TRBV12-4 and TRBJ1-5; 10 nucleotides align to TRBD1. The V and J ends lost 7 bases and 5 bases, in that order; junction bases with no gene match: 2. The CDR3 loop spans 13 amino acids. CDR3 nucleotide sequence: TGTGCCAGCATTGGGACAGGGGATCAGCCCCAGCATTTT. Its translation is CASIGTGDQPQHF.

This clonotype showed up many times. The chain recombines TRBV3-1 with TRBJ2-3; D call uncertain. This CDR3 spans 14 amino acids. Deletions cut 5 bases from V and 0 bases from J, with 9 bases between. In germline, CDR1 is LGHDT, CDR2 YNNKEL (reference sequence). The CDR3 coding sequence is TGTGCCAGCAGCTTCACCCCTAGCACAGATACGCAGTATTTT. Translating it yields CASSFTPSTDTQYF.

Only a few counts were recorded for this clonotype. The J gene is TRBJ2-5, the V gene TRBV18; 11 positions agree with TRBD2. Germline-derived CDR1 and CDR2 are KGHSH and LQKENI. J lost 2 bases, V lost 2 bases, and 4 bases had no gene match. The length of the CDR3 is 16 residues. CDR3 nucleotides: TGTGCCAGCTCACCAACTAGCGGGAGTCAACAAGAGACCCAGTACTTC. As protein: CASSPTSGSQQETQYF.

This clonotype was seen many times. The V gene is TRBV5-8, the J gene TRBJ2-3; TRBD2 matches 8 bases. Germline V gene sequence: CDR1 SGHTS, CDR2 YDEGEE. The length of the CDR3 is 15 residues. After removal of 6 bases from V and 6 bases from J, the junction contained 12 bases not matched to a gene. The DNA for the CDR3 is TGTGCCAGCACTCCGGGGGGGGTCCTATGGGATACGCAGTATTTT. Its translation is CASTPGGVLWDTQYF.

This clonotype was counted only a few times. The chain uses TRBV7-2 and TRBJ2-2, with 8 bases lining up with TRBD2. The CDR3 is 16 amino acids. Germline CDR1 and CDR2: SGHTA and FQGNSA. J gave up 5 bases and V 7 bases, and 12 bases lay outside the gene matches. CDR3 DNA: TGTGCCAGCACCTTGAAGCGGGGGACTGCTACCGGGGAGCTGTTTTTT. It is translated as CASTLKRGTATGELFF.

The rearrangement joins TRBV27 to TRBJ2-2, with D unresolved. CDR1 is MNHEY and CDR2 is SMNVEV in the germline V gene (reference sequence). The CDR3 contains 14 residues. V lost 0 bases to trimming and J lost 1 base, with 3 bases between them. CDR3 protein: CASSLSWNTGELFF. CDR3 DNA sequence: TGTGCCAGCAGTTTATCTTGGAACACCGGGGAGCTGTTTTTT.